This T cell receptor beta chain was identified in a study of blood T cells in healthy people across ages. Study-wide results and caveats: A conclusive naive versus antigen-experienced comparison was prevented by the unsorted PBMCs. More naive CD4+ cells and higher diversity were found in long-lived than in aged donors.

This clonotype was counted a single time. Its cognate antigen is unknown. Isolated PBMCs totaled at least 6 million in each sample. The use of a sample-barcoded 5' primer and a J-beta primer mix characterized a second PCR of 7 to 11 cycles. MiXCR was run by TCRdb on the 5' RACE reads, yielding one entry per CDR3 protein. In the table there are roughly 1,700,000 distinct CDR3 sequences, 28% of which are singletons. The CDR3 consists of 12 residues. The ends were cut back, 2 bases at V and 7 bases at J, with 10 bases in the middle. CDR1 is SQVTM, CDR2 ANQGSEA, per germline. The rearrangement uses TRBV29-1 and TRBJ2-3; D gene ambiguous. The receptor was isolated from a woman aged 30 to 39 in good health. The sample was blood. CDR3 protein: CSVERSRNTQYF. The DNA for the CDR3 is TGCAGCGTTGAAAGGTCACGGAATACGCAGTATTTT.